Listed below are T cell receptor beta chains from one sample, sequenced in a study of human T cells and chemical hapten exposure. Each CDR3 protein gets one entry after TCRdb re-called the RACE reads with MiXCR. Of roughly 380,000 distinct CDR3 sequences detected, around 6% appear once; the ten largest clones hold around 5.8%. The specimen comprised whole blood, sampled in connection with sensitization to the hapten diphenylcyclopropenone (DPC). The receptors originated from a woman under 30 with alopecia areata. Some clones in this sample may be carry-over from other donors' samples. CDR3s include the opening cysteine and the closing phenylalanine or tryptophan. D genes are given only for firm matches. Some rows have no size entry. The others give once, few or many, or a class for an expanded clone.

d_gene,j_gene,v_gene,abundance,CDR3aa,CDR3nt
-,TRBJ1-1,TRBV6-5,many,CASSSRLERAFF,TGTGCCAGCAGTTCTAGACTTGAAAGAGCTTTCTTT
-,TRBJ2-5,TRBV6-5,many,CASSPRRWGTGETQYF,TGTGCCAGCAGTCCCCGACGTTGGGGTACGGGGGAGACCCAGTACTTC
-,TRBJ1-5,TRBV12-3/TRBV12-4,many,CASSPYLWTDSNQPQHF,TGTGCCAGCAGTCCCTACTTATGGACAGACAGCAATCAGCCCCAGCATTTT
-,TRBJ1-5,TRBV20-1,few,CSASGQYQPQHF,TGCAGTGCTAGTGGACAATATCAGCCCCAGCATTTT
-,TRBJ1-2,TRBV6-6,many,CASIPAQGSMGYTF,TGTGCCAGCATCCCCGCTCAGGGTTCGATGGGCTACACCTTC
-,TRBJ1-1,TRBV4-1,many,CASSHPQGQAFF,TGCGCCAGCAGCCACCCACAGGGTCAAGCTTTCTTT
-,TRBJ2-2,TRBV14,-,CASSQLVKPGTGELFF,TGTGCCAGCAGCCAACTTGTAAAACCGGGCACCGGGGAGCTGTTTTTT
TRBD2,TRBJ2-3,TRBV7-8,few,CASSLSGGTLSTDTQYF,TGTGCCAGCAGTTTGAGCGGGGGGACTCTGAGCACAGATACGCAGTATTTT
-,TRBJ1-2,TRBV18,-,CASSPRTAQDGYTF,TGTGCCAGCTCACCGAGGACAGCTCAGGATGGCTACACCTTC
TRBD1,TRBJ2-2,TRBV28,-,CASNSVGQGVTGELFF,TGTGCCAGCAACTCAGTGGGACAGGGAGTAACCGGGGAGCTGTTTTTT
-,TRBJ1-5,TRBV12-3/TRBV12-4,many,CASTTGPFQPQHF,TGTGCCAGCACTACGGGACCTTTTCAGCCCCAGCATTTT
TRBD1,TRBJ2-1,TRBV20-1,-,CSVKGQPRNEQFF,TGCAGTGTTAAGGGACAGCCGAGGAATGAGCAGTTCTTC
-,TRBJ1-1,TRBV4-2,many,CASSPNSDITEAFF,TGTGCCAGCAGCCCCAATAGCGATATCACTGAAGCTTTCTTT
-,TRBJ1-1,TRBV7-2,many,CASSQTGTNTEAFF,TGTGCCAGCAGCCAAACAGGGACCAACACTGAAGCTTTCTTT
TRBD2,TRBJ2-3,TRBV20-1,-,CSAPGTSGGRADTQYF,TGCAGTGCTCCCGGGACTAGCGGGGGTAGGGCAGATACGCAGTATTTT
TRBD1,TRBJ2-3,TRBV24-1,many,CATSDPAGTGADTQYF,TGTGCCACCAGTGACCCCGCCGGGACAGGCGCAGATACGCAGTATTTT
-,TRBJ2-3,TRBV9,many,CASSPREGATDTQYF,TGTGCCAGCAGCCCCCGGGAGGGGGCCACAGATACGCAGTATTTT
-,TRBJ2-3,TRBV9,few,CASSVDFTDTQYF,TGTGCCAGCAGCGTGGACTTCACAGATACGCAGTATTTT
-,TRBJ2-7,TRBV2,-,CASSDLVQYF,TGTGCCAGCAGTGATTTGGTGCAGTACTTC
-,TRBJ2-3,TRBV7-9,many,CASSLEPGDGTDTQYF,TGTGCCAGCAGCTTAGAACCAGGGGACGGCACAGATACGCAGTATTTT
-,TRBJ1-2,TRBV12-3/TRBV12-4,many,CASQDDNYGYTF,TGTGCCAGCCAGGACGATAACTATGGCTACACCTTC
-,TRBJ2-5,TRBV5-6,many,CASSSGGVARETQYF,TGTGCCAGCAGCTCGGGCGGGGTCGCTCGAGAGACCCAGTACTTC
-,TRBJ2-1,TRBV7-9,-,CASSRTTRGPYNEQFF,TGTGCCAGCAGCCGTACCACCCGGGGACCCTACAATGAGCAGTTCTTC
-,TRBJ1-5,TRBV12-5,many,CASGLAQTRNQPQHF,TGTGCTAGTGGTTTAGCGCAGACCCGCAATCAGCCCCAGCATTTT
-,TRBJ2-7,TRBV2,many,CASCLLRSEQYF,TGTGCCAGCTGCCTCCTGAGGAGCGAGCAGTACTTC
-,TRBJ1-2,TRBV29-1,few,CSVDSWSGAGEYGYTF,TGCAGCGTTGATAGTTGGTCAGGGGCTGGGGAGTATGGCTACACCTTC
-,TRBJ2-7,TRBV20-1,-,CSAMTGTSYEQYF,TGCAGTGCTATGACAGGGACTTCCTACGAGCAGTACTTC
-,TRBJ2-7,TRBV6-5,many,CASSYGQGPYEQYF,TGTGCCAGCAGTTACGGGCAGGGGCCCTACGAGCAGTACTTC
-,TRBJ2-1,TRBV29-1,few,CSVRSSYNEQFF,TGCAGCGTCCGATCCTCTTACAATGAGCAGTTCTTC
-,TRBJ2-3,TRBV5-5,many,CASAPRFAGKGIDTQYF,TGTGCCAGCGCTCCGCGTTTCGCGGGGAAGGGGATAGATACGCAGTATTTT
TRBD2,TRBJ2-3,TRBV5-4,many,CASSLASSSGGTDTQYF,TGTGCCAGCAGCTTGGCCTCATCTAGCGGGGGCACAGATACGCAGTATTTT
TRBD2,TRBJ2-2,TRBV6-5,many,CASSSPRLAGGPDGELFF,TGTGCCAGCAGTTCGCCCCGACTAGCGGGGGGGCCTGACGGGGAGCTGTTTTTT
-,TRBJ1-6,TRBV20-1,many,CSARDLIGPSEASPLHF,TGCAGTGCTAGAGATTTGATCGGCCCCTCAGAAGCTTCACCCCTCCACTTT
-,TRBJ1-4,TRBV6-5,many,CARAQGAAEKLFF,TGTGCCAGAGCGCAGGGTGCGGCTGAAAAACTGTTTTTT
TRBD1,TRBJ2-3,TRBV3-1,few,CASSQVAQGASFPPPPSTDTQYF,TGTGCCAGCAGCCAAGTCGCACAGGGGGCGTCGTTCCCCCCTCCACCGAGCACAGATACGCAGTATTTT
-,TRBJ2-3,TRBV5-1,few,CASSFRAGANTDTQYF,TGCGCCAGCAGCTTTAGGGCAGGGGCGAACACAGATACGCAGTATTTT
-,TRBJ2-6,TRBV5-1,many,CASSLFISGANVLTF,TGCGCCAGCAGCTTGTTTATCTCTGGGGCCAACGTCCTGACTTTC
-,TRBJ1-5,TRBV2,-,CASLAGMDQPQHF,TGTGCCAGCTTGGCGGGGATGGATCAGCCCCAGCATTTT
TRBD1,TRBJ1-2,TRBV20-1,many,CSARNLGQDRSHGYTF,TGCAGTGCTAGGAATTTAGGACAGGATCGAAGTCATGGCTACACCTTC
-,TRBJ1-2,TRBV25-1,many,CASRTVNGYTF,TGTGCCAGCAGGACAGTGAATGGCTACACCTTC
-,TRBJ2-1,TRBV9,-,CASSVSIGPNEQFF,TGTGCCAGCAGCGTATCTATCGGTCCCAATGAGCAGTTCTTC
TRBD1,TRBJ1-2,TRBV18,many,CASSPPGTGTNGYTF,TGTGCCAGCTCACCACCGGGGACAGGGACGAATGGCTACACCTTC
-,TRBJ2-3,TRBV20-1,few,CSARTDTDTQYF,TGCAGTGCTAGGACAGATACAGATACGCAGTATTTT
-,TRBJ1-5,TRBV2,-,CASSARDSGNQPQHF,TGTGCCAGCAGTGCTAGGGATTCGGGCAATCAGCCCCAGCATTTT
-,TRBJ1-1,TRBV5-1,many,CASTQTSGHTEAFF,TGCGCCAGCACCCAAACCTCAGGGCACACTGAAGCTTTCTTT
-,TRBJ2-3,TRBV12-3/TRBV12-4,many,CASSLFRADTQYF,TGTGCCAGCAGTTTATTTAGGGCAGATACGCAGTATTTT
-,TRBJ1-1,TRBV27,many,CASPEPSAMLNTEAFF,TGTGCCAGCCCTGAGCCGAGTGCGATGTTGAACACTGAAGCTTTCTTT
-,TRBJ1-2,TRBV29-1,few,CSAKGEENYGYTF,TGCAGCGCTAAAGGCGAGGAGAACTATGGCTACACCTTC
TRBD1,TRBJ1-4,TRBV4-3,many,CASSQGGTGPGKLFF,TGCGCCAGCAGCCAAGGAGGGACAGGGCCGGGAAAACTGTTTTTT
-,TRBJ1-1,TRBV6-5,few,CASSYGAQEDGDTEAFF,TGTGCCAGCAGTTACGGGGCTCAGGAGGACGGGGACACTGAAGCTTTCTTT